One T cell receptor beta chain is described in this entry. Its antigen remains unidentified. The CDR3 loop spans 15 amino acids. CDR1 and CDR2 (germline): SQVTM, ANQGSEA. Losses at the gene ends were 6 bases for V and 2 bases for J; bases not matched to a gene: 10. The data derive from a study of CD8+ T cells in alopecia areata. Study-wide context: Treated individuals took tofacitinib by mouth, 5 to 10 mg twice daily. Overall study findings and caveats: Resident alphabeta T-cell populations of normal skin are likewise subject to sequencing in scalp samples. Lesional scalp exceeded normal scalp in clonality, especially in alopecia totalis/universalis.

TCR sequencing used cDNA made by reverse transcription of extracted RNA. Profiled with immunoSEQ multiplex PCR; TCRdb holds only in-frame clones, not every one. The sample has 170,000 or so clones, roughly 65% seen once; the top ten hold 1.7%. The chain uses TRBV29-1 and TRBJ2-3; 8 bases are a match to TRBD1. The TCR comes from a human donor with alopecia areata. This specimen was CD4+ T cells sorted from blood, taken at week 0. The DNA for the CDR3 is TGCAGCGTCCATGACAGGGGCCGGTCCACAGATACGCAGTATTTT. It is translated as CSVHDRGRSTDTQYF.